The 8 T cell receptor beta chains below all came from one sample that was sequenced in a study of human versus mouse CDR3 diversity and MHC coevolution. This table comes from immunoSEQ multiplex PCR, and its TCRdb copy is limited to in-frame clones, with some not included. This sample has some 60,000 clones, with around 94% found just once. Sequencing input: naive CD4+ T cells from blood. The subset is: CD45RO-negative CD62L-positive naive CD4 T cells. All receptors come from a person between 60 and 69 years old in good health.

This sequence joins TRBV5-1 and TRBJ1-2, with no clear D. CDR1 is SGHRS and CDR2 is YFSETQ in the germline V gene. The CDR3 contains 14 residues. The V end was cut by 0 bases, the J end by 5 bases, with 11 bases between. In DNA, the CDR3 is TGCGCCAGCAGCTTGGCCATAGAAACTTATGGCTACACCTTC. Translation gives CASSLAIETYGYTF.

The V and J genes are TRBV27 and TRBJ2-1, with TRBD1 matching over 9 bases. CDR3 size: 15 residues. The J segment lost 0 bases and the V segment lost 5 bases, leaving 2 bases of the junction unmatched. Germline assignment: CDR1 MNHEY and CDR2 SMNVEV (reference sequence). The CDR3 reads CASSMGQGSYNEQFF. The DNA of the CDR3 is TGTGCCAGCAGTATGGGACAGGGCTCCTACAATGAGCAGTTCTTC.

This clone was seen a single time. The junction and the germline gene differ at one end; a read error may be behind it. This chain links TRBV29-1 with TRBJ2-1; 9 nucleotides align to TRBD2. Germline V gives CDR1 SQVTM, CDR2 ANQGSEA. The CDR3 is 18 residues long. CDR3 region: CSVEGTSRGWGSCNEQFF. The CDR3 DNA is TGCAGCGTTGAGGGGACTAGCCGGGGCTGGGGGTCCTGCAATGAGCAGTTCTTC.

The CDR3 here is CASSLDSSGANVLTF. The CDR3 bases are TGTGCCAGCAGTCTCGACAGCTCTGGGGCCAACGTCCTGACTTTC. This rearrangement joins TRBV7-2 to TRBJ2-6; D may be TRBD1 (5 bases). The V gene lost 6 bases and the J gene lost 0 bases, with 9 bases spanning the gap. Germline CDR1 and CDR2: SGHTA and FQGNSA. The CDR3 is 15 residues long.

The chain is built from TRBV7-9 and TRBJ2-2; weak D call: TRBD1 (5 bases). The ends were cut back, 8 bases at V and 2 bases at J, with 12 bases in the middle. Germline V gene data show CDR1 as SEHNR and CDR2 as FQNEAQ (reference sequence). The CDR3 runs 14 residues. The DNA for the CDR3 is TGTGCCAGCGTCCGTAGGGGAAACACCGGGGAGCTGTTTTTT. This encodes CASVRRGNTGELFF.

The chain carries TRBV6-1 and TRBJ2-2; the match to TRBD2 covers 12 bases. V shed 10 bases, J shed 5 bases, and the junction held 5 bases outside the gene matches. The CDR3 is made up of 14 amino acids. Germline V gives CDR1 MNHNS, CDR2 SASEGT. The DNA of the CDR3 is TGTGCCACAAGGACTAGCGGGACTACCGGGGAGCTGTTTTTT. This gives the protein CATRTSGTTGELFF.

About this clone: Other DNA variants within this sample encode the same CDR3. The chain joins TRBV11-2 to TRBJ2-5; D perhaps matches TRBD2 (6 bases). The CDR3 has 17 residues. Per germline, CDR1 SGHAT and CDR2 FQNNGV. Trimming removed 6 bases at V and 4 bases at J, with 24 bases between. The CDR3 spells CASRRSWGLTSGETQYF. CDR3 bases: TGTGCCAGCAGGAGGTCGTGGGGACTTACTTCCGGAGAGACCCAGTACTTC.

The CDR3 sequence is CASSVGENTGELFF. As DNA, the CDR3 is TGTGCCAGCAGCGTAGGAGAGAACACCGGGGAGCTGTTTTTT. The chain carries TRBV9 and TRBJ2-2; D ambiguous. CDR1 is SGDLS, CDR2 YYNGEE, per germline. The CDR3 consists of 14 residues. V lost 0 bases and J 1 base, leaving 4 bases between the germline ends.